Following are 15 T cell receptor beta chains from one sample sequenced in a study of blood T cells in healthy people across ages. A second about 7 to 12 cycle PCR used barcoded and J-beta primers. TCRdb re-analysed the 5' RACE reads in MiXCR, keeping a single row per CDR3 protein. The sample has about 970,000 distinct CDR3 sequences, 45% to 60% seen once. The sample comprised blood. These receptors all stem from an older woman in good health.

This chain connects TRBV28 to TRBJ2-7; 8 bases are a match to TRBD1. The J call may be faulty, since TRBJ2-5 better matches the DNA end. Per germline, CDR1 MDHEN and CDR2 SYDVKM. The CDR3 has 14 amino acids. CDR3 DNA: TGTGCCAGCACCCCGACAGGGGTCCCGGGGACCCAGTACTTC. Translation gives CASTPTGVPGTQYF.

The rearrangement uses TRBV2 and TRBJ2-5, with 9 bases fitting TRBD1. Germline values: CDR1 SNHLY, CDR2 FYNNEI. V lost 6 bases to trimming and J lost 4 bases; unmatched junction nucleotides: 12. The CDR3 has 16 amino acids. The CDR3 coding sequence is TGTGCCAGCAGAAAGAATCCGGGACAGGGCTTAGAGACCCAGTACTTC. This codes for CASRKNPGQGLETQYF.

The table lists this clonotype with many counts. This chain joins TRBV6-6 and TRBJ2-3, with TRBD2 identical over 9 bases. Germline assignment: CDR1 MNHNY and CDR2 SVGAGI (reference sequence). V dropped 4 bases and J dropped 7; count of bases not matched to a gene: 6. The CDR3 has 14 residues. CDR3: CASSWSSGTNTQYF. In DNA form, the CDR3 reads TGTGCCAGCAGTTGGTCTAGCGGGACGAATACGCAGTATTTT.

The rearrangement links TRBV13 to TRBJ1-6; 8 bases align to TRBD1. J was trimmed by 9 bases and V by 3 bases; bases with no gene match: 7. In germline, CDR1 is PRHDT, CDR2 FYEKMQ (reference sequence). This CDR3 spans 15 amino acids. The CDR3 region has the DNA TGTGCCAGCAGCTTCTACAGGGGGTCGAGTTCACCCCTCCACTTT. Translating it yields CASSFYRGSSSPLHF.

As to this clonotype: This may stem from a read error, because a much larger clone lies one nucleotide away. The rearrangement links TRBV11-3 to TRBJ1-1; D gene ambiguous. The CDR3 loop spans 13 amino acids. Trimming left V 5 bases short and J 1 base short, with 8 bases between. Germline V gives CDR1 SGHNT, CDR2 YENEEA. The CDR3 spells CASSVGTNTEAFF. CDR3 bases: TGTGCCAGCAGCGTCGGAACGAACACTGAAGCTTTCTTT.

Note on this clonotype: At one end, the junction sequence differs from germline, possibly due to a read error. The gene calls are TRBV28 and TRBJ2-5; D is unresolved. The CDR3 has 13 amino acids. Germline CDR1 is MDHEN and CDR2 is SYDVKM. CDR3 residues: CASSLYPQEAQYF. DNA for the CDR3: TGTGCCAGCAGTTTATACCCGCAAGAGGCCCAGTACTTC.

This rearrangement joins TRBV6-1 to TRBJ1-1; 8 bases align to TRBD1. V shed 5 bases and J 6 bases; nucleotides not matched to a gene: 5. The CDR3 spans 13 residues. Germline V gene lookup returns CDR1 MNHNS and CDR2 SASEGT. CDR3 coding DNA: TGTGCCAGCAGTCGGCAGGGGGCTGCTGAAGCTTTCTTT. It is translated as CASSRQGAAEAFF.

The gene calls are TRBV6-5 and TRBJ1-2; 10 bases fit TRBD1. The CDR3 totals 15 residues. V lost 5 bases and J lost 7; bases outside the gene matches: 10. Per the germline V gene, CDR1 is MNHEY and CDR2 is SVGAGI. The CDR3 DNA follows: TGTGCCAGCAGTAAACCGGGACAGGGGAGCGGTGGCTACACCTTC. It encodes CASSKPGQGSGGYTF.

Regarding this clonotype: One end of the junction fails to match germline, which may point to a read error. This chain links TRBV7-2 with TRBJ1-5, with D unclear. CDR1 and CDR2 from the germline V gene are SGHTA and FQGNSA. CDR3 length equals 12 residues. The CDR3 reads CASSDRNQAQHF. The CDR3 region has the DNA TGTGCCAGCAGCGACCGAAATCAGGCCCAGCATTTT.

CDR3: CAIKDGLAGFYEQYF. The CDR3 DNA reads as TGTGCCATCAAGGATGGGCTAGCGGGATTCTACGAGCAGTACTTC. V gene TRBV10-3 combines with J gene TRBJ2-7; the match to TRBD2 covers 9 bases. J lost 3 bases, V lost 7 bases, and 10 bases had no gene match. Looked up from germline, CDR1 is ENHRY and CDR2 is SYGVKD. This CDR3 has 15 residues.

This clonotype showed up many times. This rearrangement joins TRBV13 to TRBJ2-7, with 7 positions matching TRBD2. Trimming cost V 5 bases and J 2 bases; bases outside gene matches: 3. CDR3 length: 13 residues. Germline loops: CDR1 PRHDT, CDR2 FYEKMQ (reference sequence). The CDR3 reads CASSVGLAYEQYF. The CDR3 DNA follows: TGTGCCAGCAGCGTCGGACTAGCCTACGAGCAGTACTTC.

J is TRBJ2-1 and V is TRBV14; a possible D gene is TRBD2 (5 bases). Trimming took off 4 bases at V and 3 bases at J, with 16 bases between the two ends. Germline V gene data show CDR1 as SGHDN and CDR2 as FVKESK. The CDR3 is 16 amino acids. The CDR3 protein is CASSLRALARYNEQFF. In DNA, the CDR3 is TGTGCCAGCAGCCTAAGGGCGCTAGCCCGCTACAATGAGCAGTTCTTC.

CDR3 loop: CASSSAGTGGHEQYF. CDR3 sequence (DNA): TGTGCCAGCAGCTCCGCCGGGACAGGGGGCCACGAGCAGTACTTC. V is TRBV6-2 or TRBV6-3 and J is TRBJ2-7; 12 bases are a match to TRBD1. CDR3 length: 15 amino acids. The V gene end was trimmed by 6 bases and the J gene end by 5 bases; junction bases not matched to a gene: 8. Germline assignment: CDR1 MNHEY and CDR2 SVGEGT.

The chain employs TRBV27 and TRBJ2-3; no firm D call. Trimming left V 1 base short and J 0 bases short, with 8 bases between. CDR3 length equals 15 residues. Germline CDR1 reads MNHEY; CDR2 reads SMNVEV (reference sequence). The CDR3 is CASSLFDPSTDTQYF. The CDR3 DNA is TGTGCCAGCAGTTTATTCGACCCTAGCACAGATACGCAGTATTTT.

The V and J genes are TRBV15 and TRBJ2-5; 11 bases map to TRBD2. Gene TRBJ2-7 matches the end of the DNA better, so the J call may be wrong. The CDR3 sequence is 15 residues long. Germline lookup yields CDR1 LNHNV and CDR2 YYDKDF (reference sequence). CDR3 sequence (DNA): TGTGCCACCAGCGTGGGGCTAGCGGGGGGATACGAGCAGTACTTC. This gives the protein CATSVGLAGGYEQYF.